The source of this T cell receptor beta chain is a study of T cells in Graves' hyperthyroidism and ophthalmopathy. Study-wide background: Peripheral blood was secured at the point of initial diagnosis, before any treatment. Whole-study results and caveats: Ophthalmopathy prediction by the model preceded onset by a median approximately six months.

The germline V gene encodes CDR1 SQVTM and CDR2 ANQGSEA. This CDR3 is 12 amino acids long. The V gene lost 6 bases and the J gene lost 2 bases, with 8 bases spanning the gap. RNA transcripts gave rise to amplified TCR beta CDR3 regions. Initially, a first-round RT-PCR of the TCR CDR3 employed the HTBI primer set. TCRdb itself ran the multiplex PCR reads through MiXCR, one entry per CDR3 protein. Of a few hundred thousand distinct CDR3 sequences detected, roughly 15% appear once; the ten largest clones hold approximately 16%. Note on this clonotype: Antigen specificity is unknown.

This TCR came from a woman aged 18-30 years with Graves' ophthalmopathy. The chain recombines TRBV29-1 with TRBJ2-1; D remains ambiguous. The sample comprised blood. For the CDR3, the DNA is TGCAGCGTAAAGGGTCCCTACAATGAGCAGTTCTTC. Its protein is CSVKGPYNEQFF.